The sequence of this T cell receptor beta chain was determined in a study of blood T cell repertoires in COVID-19. Methods used by the authors: It was from reference gene primer amplification that nucleated cell counts were estimated. The data were produced by immunoSEQ multiplex PCR, yet TCRdb's version contains in-frame clones alone and is incomplete. V and J calls and clone size are as listed in that table; D and trimming were resolved from the DNA. The sample holds around 130,000 clones; roughly 86% are singletons and the top ten take 5% to 6%. The V gene lost 0 bases and the J gene lost 6 bases, with 12 bases spanning the gap. Germline V gene data show CDR1 as SGHTA and CDR2 as FQGTGA. CDR3 length: 15 residues.

Sample: peripheral blood. This TCR derives from a human donor in a cohort sampled during active COVID-19. This chain links TRBV7-3 with TRBJ2-1; D might be TRBD2 (6 bases). The CDR3 DNA reads as TGTGCCAGCAGCTTAACGGCGGGATTGGGCAATGAGCAGTTCTTC. This gives the protein CASSLTAGLGNEQFF.